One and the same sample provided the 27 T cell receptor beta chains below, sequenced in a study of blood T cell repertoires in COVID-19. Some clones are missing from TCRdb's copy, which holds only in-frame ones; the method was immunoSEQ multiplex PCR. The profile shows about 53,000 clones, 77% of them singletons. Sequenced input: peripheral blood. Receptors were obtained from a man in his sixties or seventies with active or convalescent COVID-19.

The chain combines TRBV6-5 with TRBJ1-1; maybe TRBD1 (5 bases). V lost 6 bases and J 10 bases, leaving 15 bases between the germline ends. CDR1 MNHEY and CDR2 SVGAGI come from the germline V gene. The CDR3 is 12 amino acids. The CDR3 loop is CASSIREGIAFF. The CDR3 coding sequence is TGTGCCAGCAGCATTAGGGAGGGGATAGCTTTCTTT.

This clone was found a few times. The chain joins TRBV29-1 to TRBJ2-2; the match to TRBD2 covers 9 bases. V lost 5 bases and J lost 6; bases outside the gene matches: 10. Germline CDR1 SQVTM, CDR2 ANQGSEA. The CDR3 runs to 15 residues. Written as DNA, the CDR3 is TGCAGCGTTAATGCGGGGGGGCGTTCCCCCGGGGAGCTGTTTTTT. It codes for CSVNAGGRSPGELFF.

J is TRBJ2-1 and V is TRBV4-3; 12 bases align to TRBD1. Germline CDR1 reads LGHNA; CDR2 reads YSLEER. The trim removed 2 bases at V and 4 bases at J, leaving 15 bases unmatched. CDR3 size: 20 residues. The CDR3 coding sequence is TGCGCCAGCAGCCAATATTCTCTCCGGGACAGGGGGCAAGGGTACAATGAGCAGTTCTTC. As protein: CASSQYSLRDRGQGYNEQFF.

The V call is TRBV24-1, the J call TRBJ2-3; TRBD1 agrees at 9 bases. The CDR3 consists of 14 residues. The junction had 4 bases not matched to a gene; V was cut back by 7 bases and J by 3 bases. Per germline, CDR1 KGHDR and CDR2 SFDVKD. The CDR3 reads CATSRDRETDTQYF. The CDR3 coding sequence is TGTGCCACCAGCAGGGACAGGGAAACAGATACGCAGTATTTT.

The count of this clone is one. The CDR3 is CASSLSGDNTEAFF. The DNA for the CDR3 is TGTGCCAGCAGCTTATCTGGAGACAACACTGAAGCTTTCTTT. This chain connects TRBV7-9 to TRBJ1-1; no definite D call. The V end was cut by 2 bases, the J end by 2 bases, with 9 bases between. Germline CDR1 SEHNR, CDR2 FQNEAQ (reference sequence). This CDR3 is built from 14 residues.

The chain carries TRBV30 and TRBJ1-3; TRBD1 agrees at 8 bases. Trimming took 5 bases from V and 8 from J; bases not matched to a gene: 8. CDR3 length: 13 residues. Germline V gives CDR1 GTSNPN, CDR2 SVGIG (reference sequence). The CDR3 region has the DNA TGTGCCTGGGACGGGACAGGTTTCGACACCATATATTTT. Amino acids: CAWDGTGFDTIYF.

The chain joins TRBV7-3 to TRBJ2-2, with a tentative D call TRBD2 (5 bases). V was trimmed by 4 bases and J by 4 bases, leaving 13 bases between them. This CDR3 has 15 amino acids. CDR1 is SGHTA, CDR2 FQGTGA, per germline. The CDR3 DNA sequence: TGTGCCAGCAGCTCCCTCGGGGTAGGCACCGGGGAGCTGTTTTTT. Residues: CASSSLGVGTGELFF.

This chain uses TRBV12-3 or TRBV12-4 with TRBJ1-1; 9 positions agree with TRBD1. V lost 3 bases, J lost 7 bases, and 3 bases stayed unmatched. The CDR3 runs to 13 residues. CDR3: CASSFTGGSEAFF. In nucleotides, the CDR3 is TGTGCCAGCAGTTTTACAGGGGGCAGTGAAGCTTTCTTT.

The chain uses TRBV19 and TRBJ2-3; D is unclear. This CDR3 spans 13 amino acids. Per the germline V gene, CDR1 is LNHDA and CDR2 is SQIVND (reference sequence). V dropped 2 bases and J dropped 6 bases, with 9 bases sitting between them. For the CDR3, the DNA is TGTGCCAGTAGTATACCGTTGTCGGATACGCAGTATTTT. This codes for CASSIPLSDTQYF.

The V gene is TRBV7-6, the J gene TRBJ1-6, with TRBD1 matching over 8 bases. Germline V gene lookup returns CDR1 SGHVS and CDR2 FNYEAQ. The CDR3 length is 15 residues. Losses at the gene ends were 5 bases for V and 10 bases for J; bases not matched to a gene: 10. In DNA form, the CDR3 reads TGTGCCAGCAGCCCGGGACAGGCGCAGAGATCACCCCTCCACTTT. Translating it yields CASSPGQAQRSPLHF.

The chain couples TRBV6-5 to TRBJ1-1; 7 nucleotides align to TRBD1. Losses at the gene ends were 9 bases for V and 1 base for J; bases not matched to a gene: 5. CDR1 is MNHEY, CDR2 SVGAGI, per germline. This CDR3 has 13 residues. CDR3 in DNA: TGTGCCAGTGGGACAGACCCGAACACTGAAGCTTTCTTT. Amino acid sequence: CASGTDPNTEAFF.

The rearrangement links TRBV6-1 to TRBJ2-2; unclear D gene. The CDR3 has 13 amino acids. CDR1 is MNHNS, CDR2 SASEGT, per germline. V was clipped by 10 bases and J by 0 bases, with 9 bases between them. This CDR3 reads CATAAANTGELFF. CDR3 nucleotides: TGTGCCACTGCGGCAGCGAACACCGGGGAGCTGTTTTTT.

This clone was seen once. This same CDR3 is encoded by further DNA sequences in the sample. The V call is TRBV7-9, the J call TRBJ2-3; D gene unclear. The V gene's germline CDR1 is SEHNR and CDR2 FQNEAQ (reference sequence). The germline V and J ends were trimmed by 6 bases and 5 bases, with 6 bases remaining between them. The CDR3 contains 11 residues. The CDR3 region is CASSPQDTQYF. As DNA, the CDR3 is TGTGCCAGCAGTCCCCAAGATACGCAGTATTTT.

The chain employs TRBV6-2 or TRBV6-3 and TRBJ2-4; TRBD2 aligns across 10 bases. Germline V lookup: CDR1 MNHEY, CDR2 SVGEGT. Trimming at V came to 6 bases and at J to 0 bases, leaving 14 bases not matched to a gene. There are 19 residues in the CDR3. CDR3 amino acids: CASSRVVAGGNLAKNIQYF. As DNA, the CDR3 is TGTGCCAGCAGCCGGGTGGTAGCGGGGGGAAATTTAGCCAAAAACATTCAGTACTTC.

The CDR3 reads CASSTGQLGGELFF. The DNA of the CDR3 is TGTGCCAGCAGCACGGGACAATTAGGCGGGGAGCTGTTTTTT. The chain uses TRBV2 and TRBJ2-2, with D possibly TRBD1 on 6 matching bases. The CDR3 is 14 residues long. Germline CDR1 and CDR2: SNHLY and FYNNEI. V gave up 6 bases and J gave up 7 bases, with 15 bases separating them.

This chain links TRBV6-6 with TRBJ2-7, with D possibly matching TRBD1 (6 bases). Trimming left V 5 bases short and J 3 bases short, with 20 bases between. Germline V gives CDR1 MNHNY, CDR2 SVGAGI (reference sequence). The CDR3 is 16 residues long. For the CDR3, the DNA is TGTGCCAGCAGTCCACCCAGGGGAAACCCAAACTACGAGCAGTACTTC. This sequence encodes CASSPPRGNPNYEQYF.

The CDR3 DNA reads TGCGCCAGCAGCTTGACGGGCGGGGGGCATACTAGCACAGATACGCAGTATTTT. Its protein product is CASSLTGGGHTSTDTQYF. This chain connects TRBV5-1 to TRBJ2-3; 8 nucleotides line up with TRBD2. There are 18 residues in the CDR3. CDR1 is SGHRS, CDR2 YFSETQ, per germline. The ends lost 1 base at V and 0 bases at J; junction bases unmatched: 10.

The CDR3 sequence: CASRPGTGRANNEQFF. In nucleotides, the CDR3 is TGTGCCAGCAGACCCGGGACAGGGAGGGCCAACAATGAGCAGTTCTTC. The rearrangement uses TRBV27 and TRBJ2-1, with 9 nucleotides matching TRBD1. There are 16 residues in the CDR3. The junction had 11 bases not matched to a gene; V was cut back by 6 bases and J by 5 bases. The germline gives CDR1 MNHEY, CDR2 SMNVEV (reference sequence).

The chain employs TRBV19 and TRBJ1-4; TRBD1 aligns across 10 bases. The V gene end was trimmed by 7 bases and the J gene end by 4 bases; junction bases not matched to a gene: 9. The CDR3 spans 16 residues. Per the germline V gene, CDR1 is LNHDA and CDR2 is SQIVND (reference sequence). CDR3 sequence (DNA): TGTGCCAGTATGAGCCGACAGGGGGCTGGTAATGAAAAACTGTTTTTT. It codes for CASMSRQGAGNEKLFF.

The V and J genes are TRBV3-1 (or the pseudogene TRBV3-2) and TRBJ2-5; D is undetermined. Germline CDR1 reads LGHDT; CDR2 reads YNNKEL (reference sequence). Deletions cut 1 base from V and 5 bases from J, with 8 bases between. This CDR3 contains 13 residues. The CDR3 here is CASSQVYRETQYF. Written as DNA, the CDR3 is TGTGCCAGCAGCCAAGTCTACCGGGAGACCCAGTACTTC.

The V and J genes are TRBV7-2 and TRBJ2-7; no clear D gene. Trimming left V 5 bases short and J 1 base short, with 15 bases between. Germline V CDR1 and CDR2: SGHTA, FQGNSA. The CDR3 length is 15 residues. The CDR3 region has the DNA TGTGCCAGCAGCCCCGATAATGTCAGGTCCTACGAGCAGTACTTC. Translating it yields CASSPDNVRSYEQYF.

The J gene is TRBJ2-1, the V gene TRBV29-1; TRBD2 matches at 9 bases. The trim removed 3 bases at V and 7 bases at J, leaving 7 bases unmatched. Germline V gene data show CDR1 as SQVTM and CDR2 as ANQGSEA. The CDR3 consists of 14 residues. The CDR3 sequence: CSVDAGGALNEQFF. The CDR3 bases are TGCAGCGTTGATGCGGGGGGGGCATTGAATGAGCAGTTCTTC.

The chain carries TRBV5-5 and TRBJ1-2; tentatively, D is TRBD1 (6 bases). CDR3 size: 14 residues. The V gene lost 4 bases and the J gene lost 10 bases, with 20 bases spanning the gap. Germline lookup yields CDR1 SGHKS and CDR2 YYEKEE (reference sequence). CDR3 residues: CASSPRTERAPYTF. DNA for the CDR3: TGTGCCAGCAGCCCCCGGACAGAGAGGGCCCCCTACACCTTC.

The CDR3 reads CASSSRGDLNTEAFF. DNA for the CDR3: TGTGCCAGCAGTTCACGTGGGGACTTGAACACTGAAGCTTTCTTT. The chain uses TRBV28 and TRBJ1-1; perhaps TRBD1 as D (5 bases). CDR1 MDHEN and CDR2 SYDVKM come from the germline V gene. The CDR3 contains 15 residues. Trimming shortened V by 4 bases and J by 0 bases, and 12 bases separated the two germline ends.

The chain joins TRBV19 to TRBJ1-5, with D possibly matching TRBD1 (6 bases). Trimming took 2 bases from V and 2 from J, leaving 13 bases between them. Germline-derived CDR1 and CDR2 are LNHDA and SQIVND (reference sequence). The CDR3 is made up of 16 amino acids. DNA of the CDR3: TGTGCCAGTAGTATATGGACAGCGGGACGCAATCAGCCCCAGCATTTT. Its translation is CASSIWTAGRNQPQHF.

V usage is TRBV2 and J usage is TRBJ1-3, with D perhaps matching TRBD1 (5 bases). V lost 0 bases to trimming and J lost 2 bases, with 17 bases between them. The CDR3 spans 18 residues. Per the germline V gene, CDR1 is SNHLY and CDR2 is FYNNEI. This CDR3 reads CASSEALLGGRAGNTIYF. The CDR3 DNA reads TGTGCCAGCAGTGAAGCGCTTCTCGGGGGTCGTGCTGGAAACACCATATATTTT.

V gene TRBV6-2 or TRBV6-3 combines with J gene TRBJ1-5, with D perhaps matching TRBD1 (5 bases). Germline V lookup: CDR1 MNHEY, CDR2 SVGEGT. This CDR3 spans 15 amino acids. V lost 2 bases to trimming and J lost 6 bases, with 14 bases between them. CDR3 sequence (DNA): TGTGCCAGCAGTTACCCGGGGGGTTATATTCAGCCCCAGCATTTT. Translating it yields CASSYPGGYIQPQHF.